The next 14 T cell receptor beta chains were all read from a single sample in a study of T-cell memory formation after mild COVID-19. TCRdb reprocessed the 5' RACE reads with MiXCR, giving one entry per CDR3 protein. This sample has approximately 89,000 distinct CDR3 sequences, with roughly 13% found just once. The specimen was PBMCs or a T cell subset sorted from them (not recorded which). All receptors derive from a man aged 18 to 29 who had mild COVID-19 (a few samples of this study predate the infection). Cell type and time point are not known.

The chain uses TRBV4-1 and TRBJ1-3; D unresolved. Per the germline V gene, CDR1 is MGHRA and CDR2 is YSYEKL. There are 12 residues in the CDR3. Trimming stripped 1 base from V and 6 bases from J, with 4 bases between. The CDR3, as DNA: TGCGCCAGCAGCCAAGCCCCAAACACCATATATTTT. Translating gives CASSQAPNTIYF.

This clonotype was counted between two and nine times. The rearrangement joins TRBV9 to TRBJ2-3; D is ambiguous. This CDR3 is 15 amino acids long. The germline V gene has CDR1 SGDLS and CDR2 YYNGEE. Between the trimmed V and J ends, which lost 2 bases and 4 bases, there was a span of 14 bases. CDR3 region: CASSVRMGSSDTQYF. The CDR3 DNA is TGTGCCAGCAGCGTTCGGATGGGTTCTTCAGATACGCAGTATTTT. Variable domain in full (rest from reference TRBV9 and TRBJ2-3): DSGVTQTPKHLITATGQRVTLRCSPRSGDLSVYWYQQSLDQGLQFLIQYYNGEERAKGNILERFSAQQFPDLHSELNLSSLELGDSALYFCASSVRMGSSDTQYFGPGTRLTVL.

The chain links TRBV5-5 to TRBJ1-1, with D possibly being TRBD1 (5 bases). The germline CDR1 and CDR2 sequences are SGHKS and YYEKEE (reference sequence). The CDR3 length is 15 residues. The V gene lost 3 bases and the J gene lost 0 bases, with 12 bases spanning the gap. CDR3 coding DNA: TGTGCCAGCAGCTCAGGGACTGGTATGAACACTGAAGCTTTCTTT. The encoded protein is CASSSGTGMNTEAFF. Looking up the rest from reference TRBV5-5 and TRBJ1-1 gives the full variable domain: DAGVTQSPTHLIKTRGQQVTLRCSPISGHKSVSWYQQVLGQGPQFIFQYYEKEERGRGNFPDRFSARQFPNYSSELNVNALLLGDSALYLCASSSGTGMNTEAFFGQGTRLTVV.

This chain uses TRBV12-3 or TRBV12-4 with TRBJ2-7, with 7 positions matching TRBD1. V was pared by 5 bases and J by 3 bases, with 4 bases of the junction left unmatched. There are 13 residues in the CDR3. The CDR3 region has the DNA TGTGCCAGCAGTCCGACAGGGAACTACGAGCAGTACTTC. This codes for CASSPTGNYEQYF.

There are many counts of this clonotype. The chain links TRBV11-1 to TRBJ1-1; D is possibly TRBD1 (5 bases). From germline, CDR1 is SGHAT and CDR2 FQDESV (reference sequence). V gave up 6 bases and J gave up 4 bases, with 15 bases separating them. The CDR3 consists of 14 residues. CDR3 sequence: CASRARGEVTEAFF. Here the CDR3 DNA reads TGTGCCAGCAGGGCTCGAGGGGAGGTCACTGAAGCTTTCTTT.

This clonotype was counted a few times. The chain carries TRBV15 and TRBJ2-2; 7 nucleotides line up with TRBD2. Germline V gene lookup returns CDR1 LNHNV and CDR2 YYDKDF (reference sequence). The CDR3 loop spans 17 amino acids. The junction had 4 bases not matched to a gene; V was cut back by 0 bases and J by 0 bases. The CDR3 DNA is TGTGCCACCAGCAGAGATCGGGCGGGGGCGAACACCGGGGAGCTGTTTTTT. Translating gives CATSRDRAGANTGELFF.

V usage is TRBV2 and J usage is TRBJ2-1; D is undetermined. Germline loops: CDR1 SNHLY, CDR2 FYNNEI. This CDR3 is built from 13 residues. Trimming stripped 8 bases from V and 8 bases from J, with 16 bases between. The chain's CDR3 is CASLPVDVDEQFF. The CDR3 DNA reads TGTGCCAGCCTCCCCGTGGATGTGGATGAGCAGTTCTTC. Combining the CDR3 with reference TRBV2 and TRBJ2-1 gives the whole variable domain EPEVTQTPSHQVTQMGQEVILRCVPISNHLYFYWYRQILGQKVEFLVSFYNNEISEKSEIFDDQFSVERPDGSNFTLKIRSTKLEDSAMYFCASLPVDVDEQFFGPGTRLTVL.

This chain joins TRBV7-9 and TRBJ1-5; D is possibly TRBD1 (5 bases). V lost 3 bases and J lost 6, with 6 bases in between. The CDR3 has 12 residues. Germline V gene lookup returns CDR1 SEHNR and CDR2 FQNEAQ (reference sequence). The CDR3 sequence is CASSFDSQPQHF. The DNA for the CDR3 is TGTGCCAGCAGCTTCGACAGTCAGCCCCAGCATTTT.

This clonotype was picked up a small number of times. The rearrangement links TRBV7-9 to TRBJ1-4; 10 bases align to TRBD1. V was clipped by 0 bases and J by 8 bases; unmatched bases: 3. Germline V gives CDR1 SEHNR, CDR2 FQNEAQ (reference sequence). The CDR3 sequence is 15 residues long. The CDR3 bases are TGTGCCAGCAGCTTAGCGTGGACAGGGGGAGAAAAACTGTTTTTT. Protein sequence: CASSLAWTGGEKLFF.

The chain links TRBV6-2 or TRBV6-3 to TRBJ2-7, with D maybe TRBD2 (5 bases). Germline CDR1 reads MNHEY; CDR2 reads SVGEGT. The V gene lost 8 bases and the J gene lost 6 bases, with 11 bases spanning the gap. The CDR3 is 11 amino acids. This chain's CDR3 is CASEVGVEQYF. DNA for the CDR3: TGTGCCAGCGAGGTCGGGGTCGAGCAGTACTTC.

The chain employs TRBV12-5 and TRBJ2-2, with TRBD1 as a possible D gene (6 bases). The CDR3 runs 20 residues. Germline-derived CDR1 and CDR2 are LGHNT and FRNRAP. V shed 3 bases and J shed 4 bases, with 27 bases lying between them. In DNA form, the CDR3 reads TGTGCTAGTGGTTTCCTCCGGGACACCCATGGTGATTTAGGCACCGGGGAGCTGTTTTTT. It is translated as CASGFLRDTHGDLGTGELFF.

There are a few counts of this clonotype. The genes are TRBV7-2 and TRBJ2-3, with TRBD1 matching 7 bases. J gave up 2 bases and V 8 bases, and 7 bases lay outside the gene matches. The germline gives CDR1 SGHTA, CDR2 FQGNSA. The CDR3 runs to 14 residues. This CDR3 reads CASQATGTTDTQYF. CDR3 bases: TGTGCCAGCCAGGCGACAGGGACCACAGATACGCAGTATTTT. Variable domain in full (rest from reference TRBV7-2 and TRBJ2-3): GAGVSQSPSNKVTEKGKDVELRCDPISGHTALYWYRQSLGQGLEFLIYFQGNSAPDKSGLPSDRFSAERTGGSVSTLTIQRTQQEDSAVYLCASQATGTTDTQYFGPGTRLTVL.

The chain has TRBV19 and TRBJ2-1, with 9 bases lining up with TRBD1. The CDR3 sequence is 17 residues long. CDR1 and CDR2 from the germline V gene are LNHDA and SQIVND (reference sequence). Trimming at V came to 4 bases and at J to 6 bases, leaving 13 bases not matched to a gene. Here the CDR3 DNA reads TGTGCCAGTAGTACCTACTGGACAGGGGAAGGGCTCAATGAGCAGTTCTTC. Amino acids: CASSTYWTGEGLNEQFF.

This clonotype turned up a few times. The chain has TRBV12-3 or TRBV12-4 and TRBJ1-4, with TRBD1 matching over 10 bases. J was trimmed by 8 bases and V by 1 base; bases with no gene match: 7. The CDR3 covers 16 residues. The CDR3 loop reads CASSLVGDRGGEKLFF. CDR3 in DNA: TGTGCCAGCAGTTTAGTCGGGGACAGGGGAGGCGAAAAACTGTTTTTT.